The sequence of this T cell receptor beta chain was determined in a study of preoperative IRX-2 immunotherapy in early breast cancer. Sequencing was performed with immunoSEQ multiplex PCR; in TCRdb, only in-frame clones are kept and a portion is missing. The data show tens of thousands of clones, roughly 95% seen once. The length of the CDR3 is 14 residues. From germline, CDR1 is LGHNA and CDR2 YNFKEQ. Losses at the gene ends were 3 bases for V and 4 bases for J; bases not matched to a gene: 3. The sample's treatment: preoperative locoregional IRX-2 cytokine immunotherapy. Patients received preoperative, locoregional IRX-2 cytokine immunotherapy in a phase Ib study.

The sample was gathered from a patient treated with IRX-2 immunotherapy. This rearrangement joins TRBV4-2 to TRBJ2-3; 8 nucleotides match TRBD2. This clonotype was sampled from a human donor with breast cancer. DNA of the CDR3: TGTGCCAGCAGCCAGGGACTAGTGGCAGATACGCAGTATTTT. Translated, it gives CASSQGLVADTQYF.